This TCR beta chain was captured in a study of blood T cell repertoires in COVID-19. Study overall: Acute-phase and convalescent COVID-19 samples originated in the United States, Italy and Spain. Sample material is recorded as cDNA or gDNA derived from T cells, B-cell-depleted T cells, or PBMCs.

CDR3 length equals 14 residues. Trimming cost V 3 bases and J 4 bases, with 11 bases left between them. CDR1 is SGDLS and CDR2 is YYNGEE in the germline V gene. Per the authors' pipeline: Amplification with reference gene primers provided the estimates of nucleated cell counts. This table comes from immunoSEQ multiplex PCR, and its TCRdb copy is limited to in-frame clones, with some not included. V and J calls and clone size are as listed in that table; D and trimming were resolved from the DNA. The repertoire holds 130,000 to 150,000 clones, around 90% seen once, with around 1.7% in the top ten. This clonotype originated in a woman in her forties or fifties with acute or convalescent COVID-19. The chain couples TRBV9 to TRBJ2-1, with D maybe TRBD2 (5 bases). The sequencing input was peripheral blood. CDR3: CASSASQRYNEQFF. The CDR3 bases are TGTGCCAGCAGCGCCTCCCAGCGGTACAATGAGCAGTTCTTC.